This T cell receptor (beta chain) is from a study of cytomegalovirus exposure and HLA in healthy donors. Broader study findings: TCR beta V- and J-gene trimming was later associated with a missense DCLRE1C variant. Through in vitro validation, a few CMV-associated chains were shown to be specific for CMV antigens.

The V end lost 3 bases, the J end lost 0 bases, and 11 bases lay between the germline ends. CDR1 and CDR2 (germline): SGHVS, FQNEAQ. This CDR3 spans 15 amino acids. About this clone itself: No antigen is known for it.

The primer mix had 60 Vbeta and 13 Jbeta primers. TCRdb keeps only in-frame clones here, not all; method: immunoSEQ multiplex PCR. The sample carries more than 100,000 clones, about 74% recorded once. This TCR came from a woman aged 50 to 65 in good health and CMV-seropositive. The chain is built from TRBV7-8 and TRBJ2-5; D unresolved. The specimen sequenced was PBMCs. DNA of the CDR3: TGTGCCAGCAGCTTCTTATTGGGCTACCAAGAGACCCAGTACTTC. This translates into CASSFLLGYQETQYF.